This T cell receptor (beta chain) is drawn from a study of long-term antiretroviral therapy in people with HIV (dated by TCRdb to between 2021 and 2024). Regarding the research as a whole: The earliest samples were collected roughly a decade before the 2015 WHO recommendation for immediate ART, at a time when ART was usually postponed until CD4 counts fell. A retrospective serial study tested whether ART initiation and durable HIV suppression were associated with changes in peripheral blood TRB repertoire composition and diversity. A total of 192 cryopreserved PBMC samples were contributed to the cohort by 30 adults with confirmed HIV infection, with samples collected serially over a mean of approximately 6 years (range 1-12). No cross-contamination during QIAcube processing was seen in test extractions of a monoclonal T-cell line run alongside around 30 polyclonal samples. Among the approximately 30 participants with HIV, approximately 10 were female.

The immunoSEQ hsTCRB v3.0 assay was used at survey level resolution to sequence the TRB variable region. TRB sequencing targeted a depth of about 40,000-50,000 T-cell genomes per sample. TRB libraries were pooled and sequenced on an Illumina MiSeq using a v3 150-cycle kit. The authors processed their data as follows. Analysis of repertoires was carried out in R inside a reproducible Nextflow workflow spanning QC, data transformation and analysis. LymphoSeq2, an R package for exploring AIRR-Seq data, was used to implement the custom analyses. A handful of samples that produced fewer than 5000 total TRB sequences were removed, so approximately 190 HIV repertoires were analyzed. Among the 180 to 200 HIV repertoires that were kept, 59 were collected before ART initiation and more than 120 were collected after ART initiation. Repertoires were downsampled to 5000 TRB nucleotide sequences, and summary statistics were averaged over 100 downsampling iterations. TRB sequences were retained for analysis only if CDR3 regions of at least seven amino acids were present. A Shannon entropy-derived clonality score and the Gini coefficient were used to measure diversity. In repertoire networks, the top 5000 CDR3 amino acid sequences were linked whenever an edit distance of one separated two sequences. GLIPH2 predicted antigen specificity groups and MHC restriction for TRB CDR3 amino acid sequences. Known CMV, EBV, HIV or tissue antigen associations were flagged by matching CDR3 amino acid sequences against VDJdb and McPAS-TCR. Pre-ART, post-ART and control groups were compared with Wilcoxon signed-rank tests and Holm-Bonferroni correction. TCRdb's version of the immuneACCESS table is confined to in-frame rearrangements and falls short of the full clone set. An unresolved V gene accounts for under half of the shortfall where checked; the remainder is of unknown origin. Clone size and the V and J calls come from that table; the DNA yielded D and trimming. The sample table shows tens of thousands of clones, and around 87% are seen once. Of the sample, 3.3% is held by the ten largest clones.

The research as a whole found: ART initiation was associated with a significant increase in TRB diversity, but diversity stayed significantly below transplant donor controls even after long-term ART. CDR3 length ranges in HIV repertoires were narrower than in controls, and network structure suggested an antigen-experienced repertoire with only a slight naive shift after ART. Limited PBMC availability meant only the TCR beta chain was sequenced, without alpha chain pairing. The repertoire was dominated across all time points by expanded TRB clones identified before ART initiation, although this dominance was seen to fluctuate and to decrease in many PLHIV after ART. Inferences about post-ART repertoire changes are limited because no data were available on ART adherence, viral resistance or therapy changes. Because cell numbers in pre-ART samples were limited, unsorted PBMC were profiled instead of sorted CD4+ and CD8+ T cells. The samples were dated from about 2004 to 2018, and the ART regimens that were used may be less effective than current ART regimens.

The CDR3 measures 13 amino acids from cysteine to phenylalanine. Of all the DNA, just the CDR3 is kept, 39 bases in frame from base 1. From the germline V gene, CDR1 is MNHEY and CDR2 is SVGAGI. The trim is 0 bases for V and 5 bases for J, with a gap of 5 bases between the germline ends. Participants were included only if at least one PBMC sample before ART initiation and at least two post-ART samples were available. All participants with HIV were treated in the United States of America. Before DNA extraction, cryopreserved samples of 1-10 million PBMC were thawed and then washed. At the time of the earliest PBMC sample, participants with HIV were aged between about 20 and 60 years. Each participant contributed PBMC samples from 1-4 timepoints before ART initiation and 2-8 timepoints after ART initiation, with a median of 7 samples. Serial HIV viral load, CD4+ T-cell count, ART history and demographic data were obtained for every participant. Genomic DNA was extracted from unsorted PBMC with a Qiagen kit on a QIAcube, processed in batches of 12 samples.

About this clone: The antigen this receptor binds is unknown. Within one base of it there is no much larger clone, and no base qualities were kept.

The chain is made from TRBV6-5 and TRBJ1-5, with the identity of the D gene unclear. The sample was unsorted PBMCs, taken 2.6 years after starting antiretroviral therapy. The TCR was taken from a woman aged 45 to 65 with HIV. The nucleotides are TGTGCCAGCAGTTACTCCCCCTATCAGCCCCAGCATTTT. It specifies CASSYSPYQPQHF.